The 4 T cell receptor beta chains presented below share a single source sample, sequenced in a study of sequential checkpoint blockade in melanoma. The repertoire was sequenced with immunoSEQ multiplex PCR; TCRdb's copy has only in-frame clones and lacks some. The table includes approximately 20,000 clones, under 65% detected once. Treatment denoted: randomized to nivolumab then ipilimumab (arm A) or the reverse (arm B). This specimen consisted of CD8+ T cells sorted from blood (inferred from file names), obtained from a patient given nivolumab and ipilimumab in sequence. The receptor source for this set is a human donor with melanoma.

There are a few counts of this clone. DNA of the CDR3: TGTGCCAGCAGTGGGGGGACTAGCGGGAGGGGGTCCTACAATGAGCAGTTCTTC. It specifies CASSGGTSGRGSYNEQFF. This chain links TRBV6-1 with TRBJ2-1, with 16 bases matching TRBD2. Germline values: CDR1 MNHNS, CDR2 SASEGT. V dropped 4 bases and J dropped 1; count of bases not matched to a gene: 4. This CDR3 is built from 18 residues.

J is TRBJ1-3 and V is TRBV11-1; unclear D gene. The CDR3 contains 15 residues. The germline V gene encodes CDR1 SGHAT and CDR2 FQDESV (reference sequence). V was trimmed by 5 bases and J by 0 bases, leaving 11 bases between them. The CDR3 spells CASSPDGDSGNTIYF. CDR3 coding DNA: TGTGCCAGCAGCCCGGACGGGGACTCTGGAAACACCATATATTTT.

This rearrangement joins TRBV10-3 to TRBJ2-1; 14 bases match TRBD2. CDR1 is ENHRY and CDR2 is SYGVKD in the germline V gene. This CDR3 spans 17 amino acids. V lost 4 bases and J lost 0; bases outside the gene matches: 2. The CDR3 sequence: CAISVGLAGGSYNEQFF. CDR3 in DNA: TGTGCCATCAGTGTTGGACTAGCGGGAGGCTCCTACAATGAGCAGTTCTTC.

The CDR3 region has the DNA TGTGCCAGCAGTTACGCTACAGGGTCCGCCACTGAAGCTTTCTTT. Translation: CASSYATGSATEAFF. This rearrangement joins TRBV6-5 to TRBJ1-1, with a weak D call TRBD1 (6 bases). This CDR3 comprises 15 residues. Germline lookup yields CDR1 MNHEY and CDR2 SVGAGI. V dropped 2 bases and J dropped 4 bases, with 14 bases sitting between them.